The next 4 T cell receptor beta chains were all read from a single sample in a study of OX40 agonist ivuxolimab in advanced cancers. The table came from immunoSEQ multiplex PCR; TCRdb's copy has only in-frame clones and leaves some out. The table includes 50,000 to 70,000 clones, approximately 90% detected once. Sequencing used CD4+ or CD8+ T cells sorted from blood, obtained in a trial of the OX40 agonist ivuxolimab. These receptors originate from an adult with an advanced solid tumor such as melanoma, head and neck, liver or kidney cancer.

The chain links TRBV28 to TRBJ2-1; TRBD2 is a possible D gene (5 bases). The V end was cut by 5 bases, the J end by 5 bases, with 10 bases between. This CDR3 is 13 amino acids long. Germline assignment: CDR1 MDHEN and CDR2 SYDVKM. The CDR3 region has the DNA TGTGCCAGCAGTCGGGGATTCGACAATGAGCAGTTCTTC. It encodes CASSRGFDNEQFF.

The chain employs TRBV9 and TRBJ2-5; D gene uncertain. The V and J ends lost 0 bases and 0 bases respectively, with 9 bases between them. The CDR3 has 15 residues. CDR1 is SGDLS and CDR2 is YYNGEE in the germline V gene. This CDR3 is CASSVAGSDQETQYF. CDR3 sequence (DNA): TGTGCCAGCAGCGTAGCTGGGTCAGACCAAGAGACCCAGTACTTC.

CDR3 sequence: CASSLAERANPYEQYF. CDR3 coding DNA: TGTGCCAGCAGCCTCGCGGAGCGGGCTAACCCGTACGAGCAGTACTTC. The chain carries TRBV7-8 and TRBJ2-7, with D maybe TRBD2 (6 bases). Germline V gene data show CDR1 as SGHVS and CDR2 as FQNEAQ. Trimming removed 5 bases at V and 4 bases at J, with 21 bases between. This CDR3 is 16 amino acids long. The full variable domain, with the rest looked up from reference TRBV7-8 and TRBJ2-7, is GAGVSQSPRYKVAKRGQDVALRCDPISGHVSLFWYQQALGQGPEFLTYFQNEAQLDKSGLPSDRFFAERPEGSVSTLKIQRTQQEDSAVYLCASSLAERANPYEQYFGPGTRLTVT.

This clone was seen only once. The V gene is TRBV6-4, the J gene TRBJ2-1; tentatively, D is TRBD1 (5 bases). This CDR3 contains 15 residues. CDR1 and CDR2 (germline): MRHNA, SNTAGT. V gave up 0 bases and J gave up 4 bases, with 10 bases separating them. CDR3 loop: CASSDSWTNYNEQFF. CDR3 coding DNA: TGTGCCAGCAGTGACTCCTGGACAAATTACAATGAGCAGTTCTTC.